This T cell receptor (beta chain) was profiled in a study of blood T cell repertoires in COVID-19. Study background: Sites across the United States, Italy and Spain contributed samples from acute and convalescent COVID-19. Sample material is recorded as cDNA or gDNA derived from T cells, B-cell-depleted T cells, or PBMCs.

How the authors handled the data: Estimated nucleated cell counts came from reference gene primer amplification. Data came from immunoSEQ multiplex PCR; TCRdb stores just in-frame clones and leaves some out. From that table come the V and J calls and clone size; the DNA was used to work out D and trimming. The profile covers 150,000 or so clones, with approximately 80% appearing a single time and under 6% taken by the ten largest. In its sample, this clone was seen a few times. The V end lost 0 bases, the J end lost 1 base, and 16 bases lay between the germline ends. CDR1 is SGHKS and CDR2 is YYEKEE in the germline V gene (reference sequence). The CDR3 has 17 amino acids.

Input material: peripheral blood. The sequence came from a woman older than 75 with active or convalescent COVID-19. The genes are TRBV5-5 and TRBJ1-2; no clear D. As DNA, the CDR3 is TGTGCCAGCAGCTTGGCCTTAACGACTGCTCGTAACTATGGCTACACCTTC. Translating gives CASSLALTTARNYGYTF. Variable domain in full (rest from reference TRBV5-5 and TRBJ1-2): DAGVTQSPTHLIKTRGQQVTLRCSPISGHKSVSWYQQVLGQGPQFIFQYYEKEERGRGNFPDRFSARQFPNYSSELNVNALLLGDSALYLCASSLALTTARNYGYTFGSGTRLTVV.